Following are 9 T cell receptor beta chains from one sample sequenced in a study of post-analysis software for immune sequencing data. Regarding the study as a whole: Controls showed lower frequencies than patients for roughly five TRBV segments, and TRBV5-6, TRBV5-1 and TRBV20-1 were among these.

These receptors have no identified antigens. cDNA libraries for TCR beta contained unique molecular identifiers. TCRdb re-analysed the PCR reads in MiXCR, keeping a single row per CDR3 protein. The sample has around 700,000 distinct CDR3 sequences; approximately 60% are singletons. The sample taken for sequencing was blood. Every receptor here comes from a girl aged 2-15 years with multiple sclerosis.

The chain uses TRBV7-3 and TRBJ2-4; TRBD1 agrees at 9 bases. This CDR3 has 15 amino acids. V dropped 0 bases and J dropped 8; count of bases not matched to a gene: 5. The germline gives CDR1 SGHTA, CDR2 FQGTGA. The CDR3 nucleotides are TGTGCCAGCAGCTTAACTACAGGGGGCAATGACATTCAGTACTTC. It translates to CASSLTTGGNDIQYF.

The rearrangement joins TRBV12-5 to TRBJ1-5; perhaps TRBD1 as D (6 bases). Trimming removed 1 base at V and 0 bases at J, with 19 bases between. Germline CDR1 and CDR2: LGHNT and FRNRAP. CDR3 length equals 19 residues. CDR3 nucleotides: TGTGCTAGTGGTTTGGCTGGCAGGGGATTCGCTTATAGCAATCAGCCCCAGCATTTT. Protein sequence: CASGLAGRGFAYSNQPQHF.

The J gene is TRBJ2-3, the V gene TRBV6-6, with TRBD2 matching 11 bases. The CDR3 is 16 residues long. Trimming cost V 0 bases and J 4 bases; bases outside gene matches: 3. Germline-derived CDR1 and CDR2 are MNHNY and SVGAGI (reference sequence). CDR3 coding DNA: TGTGCCAGCAGTTACTCGACTAGCGGGGTTCCAGATACGCAGTATTTT. This codes for CASSYSTSGVPDTQYF.

This clonotype was recorded a few times. The CDR3 is CSARDHTGLQYF. The DNA of the CDR3 is TGCAGTGCTAGAGATCATACAGGCCTACAGTATTTT. The chain has TRBV20-1 and TRBJ2-3; tentatively, D is TRBD1 (5 bases). This CDR3 has 12 residues. V lost 0 bases to trimming and J lost 12 bases, with 13 bases between them. Germline V gene lookup returns CDR1 DFQATT and CDR2 SNEGSKA (reference sequence).

J is TRBJ2-5 and V is TRBV4-1; 8 bases agree with TRBD2. Near its end, the DNA agrees better with TRBJ2-7, so the J call may be wrong. Germline assignment: CDR1 MGHRA and CDR2 YSYEKL. The CDR3 runs 16 residues. CDR3 sequence reads: CASSQANSGAPYEQYF. The CDR3 DNA reads as TGCGCCAGCAGCCAAGCTAATAGCGGGGCGCCCTACGAGCAGTACTTC.

This clonotype was observed a few times. The chain carries TRBV5-1 and TRBJ2-3, with TRBD2 matching 9 bases. V was pared by 3 bases and J by 1 base, with 6 bases of the junction left unmatched. The CDR3 contains 16 residues. Per germline, CDR1 SGHRS and CDR2 YFSETQ. The CDR3 is CASSSGRTSGTDTQYF. CDR3 bases: TGCGCCAGCAGCTCAGGGCGGACTAGCGGCACAGATACGCAGTATTTT.

The rearrangement joins TRBV4-3 to TRBJ2-3; D call uncertain. From germline, CDR1 is LGHNA and CDR2 YSLEER. V shed 2 bases and J shed 2 bases, with 11 bases lying between them. CDR3 length: 15 amino acids. CDR3 DNA: TGCGCCAGCAGCCAAATCCCTAACCCCACAGATACGCAGTATTTT. Translated, it gives CASSQIPNPTDTQYF.

The chain links TRBV5-1 to TRBJ1-1; D perhaps matches TRBD1 (6 bases). This CDR3 has 13 amino acids. In germline, CDR1 is SGHRS, CDR2 YFSETQ. V shed 5 bases and J shed 7 bases, with 15 bases lying between them. CDR3 residues: CASSEGGRDEAFF. The DNA for the CDR3 is TGCGCCAGCAGTGAGGGGGGGCGTGATGAAGCTTTCTTT.

This clonotype has just a few counts. The rearrangement links TRBV12-3 or TRBV12-4 to TRBJ2-5, with D possibly being TRBD1 (5 bases). This CDR3 region has 15 residues. Trimming took off 1 base at V and 2 bases at J, with 11 bases between the two ends. CDR3 residues: CASSLGPGQQETQYF. DNA of the CDR3: TGTGCCAGCAGTTTAGGACCAGGGCAACAAGAGACCCAGTACTTC.